Below, 30 T cell receptor beta chains from the same sample are listed, as sequenced in a study of cytomegalovirus exposure and HLA in healthy donors. The PCR used 60 Vbeta and 13 Jbeta primers. TCRdb keeps only in-frame clones here, not all; method: immunoSEQ multiplex PCR. The table has 110,000 to 150,000 clones, 9.7% seen once; the top ten hold roughly 2%. Sequencing was done on a sample of PBMCs. The receptor set was obtained from a man in his fifties in good health and CMV-seronegative.

V usage is TRBV5-1 and J usage is TRBJ2-3; tentative D call: TRBD1 (5 bases). Per germline, CDR1 SGHRS and CDR2 YFSETQ. This CDR3 region has 15 residues. Deletions cut 0 bases from V and 5 bases from J, with 13 bases between. This chain's CDR3 is CASSLEPGFEDTQYF. In DNA, the CDR3 is TGCGCCAGCAGCTTGGAACCAGGGTTCGAAGATACGCAGTATTTT.

The rearrangement links TRBV11-3 to TRBJ2-1; TRBD2 agrees at 7 bases. V shed 6 bases, J shed 9 bases, and the junction held 14 bases outside the gene matches. The length of the CDR3 is 15 residues. The V gene's germline CDR1 is SGHNT and CDR2 YENEEA. The DNA of the CDR3 is TGTGCCAGCAGTAGTCTGGGGGGGGTAATGGCTGAGCAGTTCTTC. Translation: CASSSLGGVMAEQFF.

The chain links TRBV28 to TRBJ2-7, with 10 bases identical to TRBD1. Per the germline V gene, CDR1 is MDHEN and CDR2 is SYDVKM. The CDR3 has 16 residues. J was trimmed by 4 bases and V by 6 bases; bases with no gene match: 12. In DNA form, the CDR3 reads TGTGCCAGCAGCCTACCCCCGGGACAGGGGATATACGAGCAGTACTTC. The encoded protein is CASSLPPGQGIYEQYF.

This clone was seen a handful of times. The chain recombines TRBV9 with TRBJ1-2; TRBD1 might be the D (5 bases). Trimming removed 0 bases at V and 6 bases at J, with 9 bases between. The germline gives CDR1 SGDLS, CDR2 YYNGEE. The CDR3 consists of 13 residues. The CDR3 is CASSVVQGNGYTF. CDR3 coding DNA: TGTGCCAGCAGCGTAGTTCAGGGTAATGGCTACACCTTC.

The rearrangement joins TRBV6-5 to TRBJ2-3, with TRBD1 matching over 12 bases. Germline-derived CDR1 and CDR2 are MNHEY and SVGAGI. The CDR3 extends over 15 amino acids. J was trimmed by 11 bases and V by 6 bases; bases with no gene match: 12. CDR3 sequence reads: CASSPRGQGAVGQYF. The CDR3 DNA sequence: TGTGCCAGCAGCCCACGGGGACAGGGGGCGGTGGGGCAGTATTTT.

This clone has just a few counts. V and J are TRBV4-1 and TRBJ1-5; 9 nucleotides line up with TRBD1. The CDR3 loop spans 17 amino acids. Germline-derived CDR1 and CDR2 are MGHRA and YSYEKL. The V gene end was trimmed by 0 bases and the J gene end by 2 bases; junction bases not matched to a gene: 5. The DNA of the CDR3 is TGCGCCAGCAGCCAAGATCCAACAGGGGGCGGCAATCAGCCCCAGCATTTT. This gives the protein CASSQDPTGGGNQPQHF.

The chain joins TRBV6-5 to TRBJ1-6; 7 bases are shared with TRBD1. This CDR3 comprises 14 residues. J gave up 6 bases and V 7 bases, and 6 bases lay outside the gene matches. Germline CDR1 reads MNHEY; CDR2 reads SVGAGI. The CDR3 nucleotides read TGTGCCAGCACCCCCGGACAGGTTAATTCACCCCTCCACTTT. It is translated as CASTPGQVNSPLHF.

This clone turned up a few times. This chain connects TRBV2 to TRBJ1-1; D gene uncertain. The V gene's germline CDR1 is SNHLY and CDR2 FYNNEI. V was trimmed by 6 bases and J by 3 bases, leaving 11 bases between them. The CDR3 runs to 13 residues. The CDR3 region is CASRPERDTEAFF. The CDR3 DNA is TGTGCCAGCAGACCAGAACGGGACACTGAAGCTTTCTTT.

This clone was counted between two and nine times. The V gene is TRBV30, the J gene TRBJ1-1; no reliable D call. CDR1 is GTSNPN and CDR2 is SVGIG in the germline V gene (reference sequence). CDR3 length equals 14 residues. Trimming took 3 bases from V and 2 from J, leaving 13 bases between them. The CDR3 region has the DNA TGTGCCTGGAGACTTCTGGAGGGCAACACTGAAGCTTTCTTT. Translated: CAWRLLEGNTEAFF.

In this sample, this clone turned up a few times. The CDR3: CAIRSSGNTGELFF. The CDR3 DNA is TGTGCCATCCGATCTAGCGGAAACACCGGGGAGCTGTTTTTT. The V and J genes are TRBV10-3 and TRBJ2-2; 7 bases are shared with TRBD2. The CDR3 covers 14 residues. Germline trimming cut 8 bases from V and 2 bases from J; bases unmatched to any gene: 5. The germline gives CDR1 ENHRY, CDR2 SYGVKD.

The CDR3 spells CASSLEGGYGYTF. The DNA for the CDR3 is TGTGCCAGCAGTTTAGAGGGCGGCTATGGCTACACCTTC. The chain couples TRBV27 to TRBJ1-2; D gene ambiguous. The V end was cut by 2 bases, the J end by 4 bases, with 8 bases between. The CDR3 runs 13 residues. Germline CDR1 is MNHEY and CDR2 is SMNVEV (reference sequence).

The rearrangement joins TRBV28 to TRBJ2-2; a weak D match, TRBD2 (7 bases). Germline V gene lookup returns CDR1 MDHEN and CDR2 SYDVKM. CDR3 length: 16 amino acids. Trimming took off 4 bases at V and 0 bases at J, with 12 bases between the two ends. In DNA form, the CDR3 reads TGTGCCAGCAGTTGGGGGGGCGGACCGAACACCGGGGAGCTGTTTTTT. Protein: CASSWGGGPNTGELFF.

This clone was observed a few times. The V gene is TRBV7-3, the J gene TRBJ2-2; 7 nucleotides match TRBD1. CDR3 length: 15 residues. The germline V gene encodes CDR1 SGHTA and CDR2 FQGTGA. The V and J ends lost 3 bases and 5 bases, in that order; junction bases with no gene match: 6. The chain's CDR3 is CASSFLGGLTGELFF. The CDR3 DNA reads as TGTGCCAGCAGCTTTCTAGGGGGCTTGACCGGGGAGCTGTTTTTT.

This chain's CDR3 is CASSLASGIGETQYF. The CDR3 DNA sequence: TGTGCCAGCAGTTTAGCTAGCGGGATTGGCGAGACCCAGTACTTC. The rearrangement joins TRBV28 to TRBJ2-5; the match to TRBD2 covers 9 bases. The ends lost 2 bases at V and 5 bases at J; junction bases unmatched: 6. The CDR3 is 15 residues long. Per the germline V gene, CDR1 is MDHEN and CDR2 is SYDVKM.

The chain combines TRBV19 with TRBJ1-3; D might be TRBD1 (6 bases). The CDR3 totals 14 residues. Trimming left V 5 bases short and J 2 bases short, with 10 bases between. Germline loops: CDR1 LNHDA, CDR2 SQIVND (reference sequence). The CDR3 reads CASSGGGPGNTIYF. The DNA of the CDR3 is TGTGCCAGTAGTGGTGGGGGCCCTGGAAACACCATATATTTT.

This clone has only a few counts. V gene TRBV27 combines with J gene TRBJ1-5; the D is unclear. Trimming removed 6 bases from V and 1 base from J, with 13 bases in between. The germline CDR1 and CDR2 sequences are MNHEY and SMNVEV (reference sequence). The CDR3 covers 15 residues. The CDR3 bases are TGTGCCAGCAGCAATCGACTGTCAAGCAATCAGCCCCAGCATTTT. It is translated as CASSNRLSSNQPQHF.

The V call is TRBV7-3, the J call TRBJ1-5, with 10 bases aligning to TRBD1. V was clipped by 5 bases and J by 7 bases; unmatched bases: 8. The CDR3 totals 15 residues. The germline CDR1 and CDR2 sequences are SGHTA and FQGTGA. This CDR3 is CASSPGTGEGQPQHF. In DNA, the CDR3 is TGTGCCAGCAGCCCCGGGACAGGGGAAGGACAGCCCCAGCATTTT.

There are a few counts of this clone. The final CDR3 position lacks the conserved phenylalanine or tryptophan, pointing to a likely read error. The chain uses TRBV2 and TRBJ1-5, with 7 bases fitting TRBD1. This CDR3 comprises 15 residues. Unmatched junction bases numbered 7, after V lost 8 bases and J lost 0 bases. Germline assignment: CDR1 SNHLY and CDR2 FYNNEI. The CDR3 spells CASASDRNSNQPQHS. The CDR3 DNA reads as TGTGCCAGCGCCTCGGACAGGAATAGCAATCAGCCCCAGCATTCT.

The genes are TRBV19 and TRBJ1-4; D possibly corresponds to TRBD1 (5 bases). From germline, CDR1 is LNHDA and CDR2 SQIVND (reference sequence). CDR3 length: 12 amino acids. CDR3 in amino acids: CATGGANEKLFF. CDR3 sequence (DNA): TGTGCTACGGGAGGGGCGAATGAAAAACTGTTTTTT.

In this sample, this clone turned up a few times. CDR3 protein: CASTLGLAGAAWNTGELFF. The CDR3, as DNA: TGTGCCAGCACCCTGGGACTAGCGGGGGCTGCGTGGAACACCGGGGAGCTGTTTTTT. V is TRBV7-3 and J is TRBJ2-2; 14 bases map to TRBD2. CDR1 is SGHTA, CDR2 FQGTGA, per germline. CDR3 length: 19 residues. V lost 7 bases and J lost 1; bases outside the gene matches: 11.

The chain uses TRBV9 and TRBJ2-7, with TRBD2 matching over 12 bases. This CDR3 has 17 amino acids. Germline lookup yields CDR1 SGDLS and CDR2 YYNGEE. V lost 1 base to trimming and J lost 2 bases; unmatched junction nucleotides: 7. In DNA, the CDR3 is TGTGCCAGCAGCGTATCGTGGACTAGCGGGATTCCCTACGAGCAGTACTTC. This translates into CASSVSWTSGIPYEQYF.

This chain links TRBV15 with TRBJ1-2, with 7 nucleotides matching TRBD1. V gave up 3 bases and J gave up 4 bases; unmatched junction bases: 8. The CDR3 covers 15 residues. Germline V gene lookup returns CDR1 LNHNV and CDR2 YYDKDF (reference sequence). CDR3 region: CATSSRTGPSYGYTF. The CDR3 DNA reads as TGTGCCACCAGCAGCCGGACAGGTCCTTCCTATGGCTACACCTTC.

As concerns this clone: This sample includes further DNA sequences coding for the same CDR3. This sequence joins TRBV9 and TRBJ2-3; weak D call: TRBD2 (5 bases). V was cut by 4 bases and J by 6 bases, with 12 bases left in between. This CDR3 is 13 amino acids long. Germline V gives CDR1 SGDLS, CDR2 YYNGEE. The CDR3 region has the DNA TGTGCCAGCAGCCCCAGACTACGGGATACGCAGTATTTT. Translation: CASSPRLRDTQYF. The full variable domain, rest sourced from reference TRBV9 and TRBJ2-3, is DSGVTQTPKHLITATGQRVTLRCSPRSGDLSVYWYQQSLDQGLQFLIQYYNGEERAKGNILERFSAQQFPDLHSELNLSSLELGDSALYFCASSPRLRDTQYFGPGTRLTVL.

Only a few counts were recorded for this clone. The conserved phenylalanine or tryptophan normally closing the CDR3 is absent here, so this likely arose from a read error. It is unclear where the CDR3 begins or ends on the DNA, so no DNA is shown, and the CDR3 is as TCRdb lists it. The rearrangement uses TRBV28 and TRBJ2-7; the table gives TRBD1 as D, unverified against the DNA. Germline CDR1 is MDHEN and CDR2 is SYDVKM. From its first to its last residue, the CDR3 has 12 amino acids. The chain's CDR3 is CASSTQTGGKTL.

The chain is built from TRBV11-3 and TRBJ2-1; D might be TRBD2 (6 bases). Trimming stripped 4 bases from V and 8 bases from J, with 15 bases between. Germline V CDR1 and CDR2: SGHNT, YENEEA. This CDR3 region has 14 residues. In DNA form, the CDR3 reads TGTGCCAGCAGCTCGGGACTTCCCCGACATGAGCAGTTCTTC. The encoded protein is CASSSGLPRHEQFF.

The rearrangement links TRBV28 to TRBJ2-1; 10 positions agree with TRBD2. This CDR3 region has 13 residues. The trim removed 8 bases at V and 4 bases at J, leaving 2 bases unmatched. Per germline, CDR1 MDHEN and CDR2 SYDVKM. The DNA of the CDR3 is TGTGCCAGCGAGACTAGCGGGTACAATGAGCAGTTCTTC. Its translation: CASETSGYNEQFF.

In its sample, this clone was seen once. This chain joins TRBV28 and TRBJ2-7; 8 bases are a match to TRBD2. The trim removed 7 bases at V and 4 bases at J, leaving 12 bases unmatched. Germline CDR1 is MDHEN and CDR2 is SYDVKM. The CDR3 has 15 residues. Here the CDR3 reads CASTSGGARGYEQYF. CDR3 nucleotide sequence: TGTGCCAGCACCTCCGGGGGGGCCCGGGGGTACGAGCAGTACTTC. The variable domain in full, with the rest retrieved from reference TRBV28 and TRBJ2-7, is DVKVTQSSRYLVKRTGEKVFLECVQDMDHENMFWYRQDPGLGLRLIYFSYDVKMKEKGDIPEGYSVSREKKERFSLILESASTNQTSMYLCASTSGGARGYEQYFGPGTRLTVT.

This clone was picked up a small number of times. The chain joins TRBV10-1 to TRBJ2-7, with a possible D match to TRBD2 (6 bases). The germline V gene has CDR1 WNHNN and CDR2 SYGVQD (reference sequence). This CDR3 contains 17 residues. V lost 0 bases and J 0 bases, leaving 15 bases between the germline ends. The CDR3: CASSESRSSASSYEQYF. The CDR3 coding sequence is TGCGCCAGCAGTGAGTCGCGATCTAGCGCGAGCTCCTACGAGCAGTACTTC.

This chain joins TRBV30 and TRBJ2-3, with 9 positions matching TRBD1. V was pared by 2 bases and J by 6 bases, with 9 bases of the junction left unmatched. The CDR3 sequence is 15 residues long. Germline CDR1 GTSNPN, CDR2 SVGIG (reference sequence). The CDR3 reads CAWSYGDRAKDTQYF. Here the CDR3 DNA reads TGTGCCTGGAGTTACGGGGACAGGGCGAAGGATACGCAGTATTTT. Filled out from reference TRBV30 and TRBJ2-3, the complete variable domain reads SQTIHQWPATLVQPVGSPLSLECTVEGTSNPNLYWYRQAAGRGLQLLFYSVGIGQISSEVPQNLSASRPQDRQFILSSKKLLLSDSGFYLCAWSYGDRAKDTQYFGPGTRLTVL.

J is TRBJ2-1 and V is TRBV5-1, with a tentative D call TRBD1 (6 bases). Trimming left V 0 bases short and J 1 base short, with 8 bases between. This CDR3 is 15 amino acids long. Germline loops: CDR1 SGHRS, CDR2 YFSETQ. DNA of the CDR3: TGCGCCAGCAGCTTGGGAGGGGGTTCCTACAATGAGCAGTTCTTC. Its translation is CASSLGGGSYNEQFF.